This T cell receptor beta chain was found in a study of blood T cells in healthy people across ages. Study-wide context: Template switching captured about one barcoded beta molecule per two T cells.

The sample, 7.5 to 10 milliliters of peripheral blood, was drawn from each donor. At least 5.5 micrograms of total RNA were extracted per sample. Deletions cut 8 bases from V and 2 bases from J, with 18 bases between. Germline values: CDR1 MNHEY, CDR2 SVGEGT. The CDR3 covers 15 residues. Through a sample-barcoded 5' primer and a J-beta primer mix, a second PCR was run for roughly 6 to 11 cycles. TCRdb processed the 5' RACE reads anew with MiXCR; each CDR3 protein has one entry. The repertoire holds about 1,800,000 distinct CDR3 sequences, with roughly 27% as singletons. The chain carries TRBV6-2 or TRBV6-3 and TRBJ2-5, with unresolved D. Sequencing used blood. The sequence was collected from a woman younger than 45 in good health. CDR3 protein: CASGPMDLRQETQYF. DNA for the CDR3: TGTGCCAGCGGCCCAATGGACCTACGACAAGAGACCCAGTACTTC.